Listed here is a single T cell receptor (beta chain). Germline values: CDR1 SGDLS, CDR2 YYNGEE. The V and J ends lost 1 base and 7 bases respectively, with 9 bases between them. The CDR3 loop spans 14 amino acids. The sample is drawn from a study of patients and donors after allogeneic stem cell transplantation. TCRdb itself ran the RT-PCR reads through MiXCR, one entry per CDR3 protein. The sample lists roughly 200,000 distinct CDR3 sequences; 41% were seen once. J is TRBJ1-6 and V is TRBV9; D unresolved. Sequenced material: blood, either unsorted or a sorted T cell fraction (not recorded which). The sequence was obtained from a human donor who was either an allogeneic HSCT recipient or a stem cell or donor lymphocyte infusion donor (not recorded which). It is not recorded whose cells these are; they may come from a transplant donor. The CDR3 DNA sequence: TGTGCCAGCAGCGTATTTGGAGGGAATTCACCCCTCCACTTT. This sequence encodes CASSVFGGNSPLHF.